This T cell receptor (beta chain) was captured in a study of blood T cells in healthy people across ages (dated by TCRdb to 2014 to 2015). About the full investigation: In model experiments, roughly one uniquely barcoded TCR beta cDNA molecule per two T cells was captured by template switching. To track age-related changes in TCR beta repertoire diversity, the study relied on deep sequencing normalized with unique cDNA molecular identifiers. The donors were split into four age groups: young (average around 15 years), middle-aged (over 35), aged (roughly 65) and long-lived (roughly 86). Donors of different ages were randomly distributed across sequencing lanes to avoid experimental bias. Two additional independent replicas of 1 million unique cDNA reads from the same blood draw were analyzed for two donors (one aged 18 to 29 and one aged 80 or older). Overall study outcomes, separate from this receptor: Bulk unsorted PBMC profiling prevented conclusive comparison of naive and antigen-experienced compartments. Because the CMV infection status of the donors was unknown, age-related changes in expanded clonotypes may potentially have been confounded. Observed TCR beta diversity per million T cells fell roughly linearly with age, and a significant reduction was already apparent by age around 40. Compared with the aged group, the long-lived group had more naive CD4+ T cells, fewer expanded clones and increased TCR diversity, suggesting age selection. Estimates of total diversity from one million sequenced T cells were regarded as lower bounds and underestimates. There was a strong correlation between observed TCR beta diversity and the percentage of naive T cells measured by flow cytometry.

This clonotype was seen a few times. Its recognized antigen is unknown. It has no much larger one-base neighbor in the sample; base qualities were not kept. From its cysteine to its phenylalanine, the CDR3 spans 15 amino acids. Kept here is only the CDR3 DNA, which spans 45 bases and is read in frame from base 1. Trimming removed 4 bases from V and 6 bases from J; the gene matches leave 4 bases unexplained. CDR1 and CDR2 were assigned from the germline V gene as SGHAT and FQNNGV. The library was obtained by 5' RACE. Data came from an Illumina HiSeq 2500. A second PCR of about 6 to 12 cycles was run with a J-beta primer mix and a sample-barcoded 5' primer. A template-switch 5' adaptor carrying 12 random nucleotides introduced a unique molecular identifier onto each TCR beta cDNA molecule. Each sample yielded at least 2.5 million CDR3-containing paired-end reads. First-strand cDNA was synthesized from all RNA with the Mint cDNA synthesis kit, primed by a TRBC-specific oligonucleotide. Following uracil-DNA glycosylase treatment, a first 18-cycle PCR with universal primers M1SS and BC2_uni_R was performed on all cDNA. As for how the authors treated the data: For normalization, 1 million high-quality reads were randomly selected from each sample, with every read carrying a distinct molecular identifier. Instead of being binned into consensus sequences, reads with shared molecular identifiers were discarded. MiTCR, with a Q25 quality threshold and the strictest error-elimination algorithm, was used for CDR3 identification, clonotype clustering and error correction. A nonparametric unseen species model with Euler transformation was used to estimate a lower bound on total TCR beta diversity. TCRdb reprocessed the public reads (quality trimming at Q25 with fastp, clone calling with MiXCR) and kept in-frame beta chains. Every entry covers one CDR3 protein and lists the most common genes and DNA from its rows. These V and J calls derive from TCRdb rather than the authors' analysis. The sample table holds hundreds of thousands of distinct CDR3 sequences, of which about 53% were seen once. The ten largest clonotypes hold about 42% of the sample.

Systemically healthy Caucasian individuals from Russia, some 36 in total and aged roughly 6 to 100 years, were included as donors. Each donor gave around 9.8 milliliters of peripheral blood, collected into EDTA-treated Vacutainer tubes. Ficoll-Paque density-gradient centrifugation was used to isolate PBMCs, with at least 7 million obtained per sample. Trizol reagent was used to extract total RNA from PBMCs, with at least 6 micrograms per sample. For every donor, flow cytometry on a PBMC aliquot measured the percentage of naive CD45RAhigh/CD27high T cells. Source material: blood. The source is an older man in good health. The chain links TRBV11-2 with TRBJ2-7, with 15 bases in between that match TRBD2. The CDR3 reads CASSSWTSGRAEQYF. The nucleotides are TGTGCCAGCAGCTCCTGGACTAGCGGGAGGGCCGAGCAGTACTTC.